These 30 T cell receptor beta chains originate from one sample sequenced in a study of Graves' ophthalmopathy and Graves' hyperthyroidism. Investigators amplified TCR beta CDR3 regions from RNA transcripts. RT-PCR with HTBI primers came first, then second-round multiplex PCR. MiXCR was run by TCRdb on the multiplex PCR reads, yielding one entry per CDR3 protein. The sample has around 1,000,000 distinct CDR3 sequences; 36% are singletons. The sample comprised peripheral blood or thyroid tissue (not recorded which). The receptors originated from an adult man with Graves' hyperthyroidism.

Ten or more counts support this clonotype. J is TRBJ2-7 and V is TRBV7-9; 9 bases match TRBD2. V lost 4 bases and J lost 2; bases outside the gene matches: 6. There are 15 residues in the CDR3. Per germline, CDR1 SEHNR and CDR2 FQNEAQ (reference sequence). This chain's CDR3 is CASSSRLAAAYEQYF. The CDR3 DNA reads TGTGCCAGCAGCTCCCGACTAGCGGCCGCCTACGAGCAGTACTTC.

As for this clonotype: A much larger clone sits a single nucleotide away, making a read error possible. The chain combines TRBV10-3 with TRBJ2-7; the D gene is possibly TRBD1 (5 bases). The CDR3 totals 16 residues. Germline CDR1 ENHRY, CDR2 SYGVKD. CDR3 region: CASSYPMARARDEQYF. DNA of the CDR3: TGTGCCAGCAGTTACCCCATGGCCAGGGCCCGGGACGAGCAGTACTTC.

The chain employs TRBV19 and TRBJ1-2; 8 bases align to TRBD1. Per the germline V gene, CDR1 is LNHDA and CDR2 is SQIVND (reference sequence). V lost 4 bases and J lost 7; bases outside the gene matches: 11. This CDR3 has 15 residues. For the CDR3, the DNA is TGTGCCAGTAGTACCTACCGGACAGGGTTGGTTGGCTACACCTTC. It specifies CASSTYRTGLVGYTF.

This sequence joins TRBV5-6 and TRBJ1-2; a weak D match, TRBD1 (5 bases). V lost 5 bases and J 8 bases, leaving 19 bases between the germline ends. The germline V gene has CDR1 SGHDT and CDR2 YYEEEE. CDR3 length: 14 amino acids. The CDR3 DNA follows: TGTGCCAGCAGATTGCTGGGACCCTCCGCGGGCTACACCTTC. Encoded protein: CASRLLGPSAGYTF.

About this clonotype: A much larger clonotype is one base distant, so this may be a read error. The V call is TRBV12-3 or TRBV12-4, the J call TRBJ1-1; D call uncertain. This CDR3 contains 13 residues. The V gene lost 7 bases and the J gene lost 8 bases, with 17 bases spanning the gap. The chain's CDR3 is CASTLYASQEAFF. DNA for the CDR3: TGTGCCAGCACCCTCTATGCGTCACAAGAAGCTTTCTTT.

The J gene is TRBJ1-2, the V gene TRBV5-5; possibly TRBD1 for D (5 bases). The CDR3 sequence is 16 residues long. Trimming took 5 bases from V and 4 from J, leaving 21 bases between them. Germline V gene lookup returns CDR1 SGHKS and CDR2 YYEKEE (reference sequence). The CDR3 loop is CASSRDGGGDGYGYTF. CDR3 sequence (DNA): TGTGCCAGCAGTAGAGACGGGGGGGGAGATGGCTATGGCTACACCTTC.

The genes are TRBV12-3 or TRBV12-4 and TRBJ2-7; TRBD1 agrees at 9 bases. The CDR3 is made up of 14 amino acids. The ends lost 7 bases at V and 3 bases at J; junction bases unmatched: 7. The CDR3 reads CASTKEGQGYEQYF. As DNA, the CDR3 is TGTGCCAGCACCAAGGAGGGACAGGGCTACGAGCAGTACTTC.

This clonotype was counted a few times. The gene calls are TRBV28 and TRBJ2-7; 8 bases map to TRBD1. CDR1 is MDHEN and CDR2 is SYDVKM in the germline V gene. V lost 6 bases and J lost 6; bases outside the gene matches: 13. This CDR3 comprises 15 residues. CDR3 DNA: TGTGCCAGCAGATTACAGGGGGGAAGGGTCTCCGAGCAGTACTTC. Translating it yields CASRLQGGRVSEQYF.

The rearrangement links TRBV24-1 to TRBJ2-6, with no clear D. Trimming left V 3 bases short and J 0 bases short, with 8 bases between. CDR1 is KGHDR and CDR2 is SFDVKD in the germline V gene. CDR3 size: 16 residues. The CDR3: CATSDVGRSGANVLTF. In nucleotides, the CDR3 is TGTGCCACCAGTGATGTAGGCCGCTCTGGGGCCAACGTCCTGACTTTC.

At least ten counts were recorded for this clonotype. The rearrangement joins TRBV10-3 to TRBJ2-2; 10 positions agree with TRBD2. CDR1 is ENHRY and CDR2 is SYGVKD in the germline V gene. The trim removed 6 bases at V and 0 bases at J, leaving 4 bases unmatched. The CDR3 extends over 16 amino acids. For the CDR3, the DNA is TGTGCCATCAGGGCTAGCGGGAGCCCGAACACCGGGGAGCTGTTTTTT. It codes for CAIRASGSPNTGELFF.

V usage is TRBV28 and J usage is TRBJ1-6; D unresolved. This CDR3 region has 17 residues. Trimming shortened V by 3 bases and J by 0 bases, and 12 bases separated the two germline ends. Looked up from germline, CDR1 is MDHEN and CDR2 is SYDVKM. The CDR3 region has the DNA TGTGCCAGCAGTTTGGACCACCCGAGCTCCTATAATTCACCCCTCCACTTT. Its translation is CASSLDHPSSYNSPLHF. Combining the CDR3 with reference TRBV28 and TRBJ1-6 gives the whole variable domain DVKVTQSSRYLVKRTGEKVFLECVQDMDHENMFWYRQDPGLGLRLIYFSYDVKMKEKGDIPEGYSVSREKKERFSLILESASTNQTSMYLCASSLDHPSSYNSPLHFGNGTRLTVT.

This clonotype was seen ten or more times. V gene TRBV7-2 combines with J gene TRBJ2-7, with 7 bases lining up with TRBD2. This CDR3 contains 14 residues. Per germline, CDR1 SGHTA and CDR2 FQGNSA. J was trimmed by 7 bases and V by 5 bases; bases with no gene match: 11. Here the CDR3 DNA reads TGTGCCAGCAGCCCTACGGTCAGGCGGGGGGAGCAGTACTTC. It yields the protein CASSPTVRRGEQYF.

This clonotype appeared a single time. The chain links TRBV7-9 to TRBJ1-2; maybe TRBD1 (5 bases). The CDR3 is made up of 13 amino acids. The germline gives CDR1 SEHNR, CDR2 FQNEAQ (reference sequence). The germline V and J ends were trimmed by 2 bases and 6 bases, with 10 bases remaining between them. The CDR3 region is CASSLLWGDGYTF. The CDR3, as DNA: TGTGCCAGCAGCTTACTGTGGGGGGATGGCTACACCTTC.

The chain has TRBV4-3 and TRBJ2-2; D could derive from TRBD1 or TRBD2 (6 bases each). The V end was cut by 7 bases, the J end by 3 bases, with 15 bases between. The CDR3 consists of 15 residues. CDR1 is LGHNA and CDR2 is YSLEER in the germline V gene. The CDR3 sequence: CASTTGRFDTGELFF. CDR3 DNA sequence: TGCGCCAGCACTACAGGGAGGTTCGACACCGGGGAGCTGTTTTTT.

The chain uses TRBV29-1 and TRBJ2-5; D unresolved. Per germline, CDR1 SQVTM and CDR2 ANQGSEA. The CDR3 spans 10 residues. Trimming left V 7 bases short and J 5 bases short, with 8 bases between. CDR3: CSGLSETQYF. The CDR3 DNA reads as TGCAGCGGACTTAGCGAGACCCAGTACTTC.

This clonotype was seen a few times. The chain uses TRBV13 and TRBJ2-5; D is possibly TRBD1 (8 bases). In germline, CDR1 is PRHDT, CDR2 FYEKMQ (reference sequence). V lost 5 bases, J lost 1 base, and 23 bases lay in between. The length of the CDR3 is 18 residues. The CDR3 region has the DNA TGTGCCAGCAGCCATACTTTTGGACAGGGAGGGCTCCAAGAGACCCAGTACTTC. It encodes CASSHTFGQGGLQETQYF.

This clonotype came up a few times. This chain links TRBV7-8 with TRBJ2-6, with 9 bases aligning to TRBD1. Per germline, CDR1 SGHVS and CDR2 FQNEAQ. J gave up 0 bases and V 6 bases, and 6 bases lay outside the gene matches. The CDR3 covers 17 residues. CDR3 DNA: TGTGCCAGCAGGTCTGGGACAGGGAGCTCTGGGGCCAACGTCCTGACTTTC. Translating gives CASRSGTGSSGANVLTF.

The chain has TRBV15 and TRBJ1-6; D not resolved. The CDR3 spans 14 residues. Trimming cost V 0 bases and J 10 bases, with 10 bases left between them. Looked up from germline, CDR1 is LNHNV and CDR2 is YYDKDF (reference sequence). CDR3 loop: CATSRDEGWSPLHF. Here the CDR3 DNA reads TGTGCCACCAGCAGAGATGAGGGATGGTCACCCCTCCACTTT.

Only one count was recorded for this clonotype. The chain combines TRBV19 with TRBJ1-5; possible D gene TRBD1, 5 bases. CDR3 length: 14 amino acids. Germline CDR1 and CDR2: LNHDA and SQIVND (reference sequence). Trimming took off 3 bases at V and 11 bases at J, with 17 bases between the two ends. In nucleotides, the CDR3 is TGTGCCAGTAGTATTCAGGGTTGGCAAGAGACCCAGCATTTT. Its translation is CASSIQGWQETQHF.

The chain has TRBV19 and TRBJ2-5; D gene uncertain. Germline assignment: CDR1 LNHDA and CDR2 SQIVND (reference sequence). Between the trimmed V and J ends, which lost 0 bases and 3 bases, there was a span of 11 bases. The CDR3 has 15 amino acids. Here the CDR3 reads CASSIDRAGEETQYF. CDR3 bases: TGTGCCAGTAGTATAGATCGGGCAGGAGAAGAGACCCAGTACTTC.

There are many counts of this clonotype. The rearrangement links TRBV15 to TRBJ1-4; D gene ambiguous. Germline V gives CDR1 LNHNV, CDR2 YYDKDF (reference sequence). The CDR3 contains 15 residues. Trimming took 0 bases from V and 8 from J, leaving 13 bases between them. The CDR3 loop is CATSRETLLREKLFF. The CDR3 DNA follows: TGTGCCACCAGCAGAGAGACCTTATTGAGGGAAAAACTGTTTTTT.

This clonotype was seen a handful of times. Given a much more abundant clone one base away, this may be a read error. The CDR3 reads CASSRETEAFF. The CDR3 DNA is TGTGCCAGCAGCCGTGAGACTGAAGCTTTCTTT. The rearrangement uses TRBV7-9 and TRBJ1-1; D is uncertain. Germline V gene sequence: CDR1 SEHNR, CDR2 FQNEAQ (reference sequence). V was cut by 5 bases and J by 5 bases, with 6 bases left in between. The CDR3 contains 11 residues.

The rearrangement links TRBV7-9 to TRBJ1-4, with D possibly being TRBD1 (6 bases). This CDR3 region has 16 residues. V was shortened by 4 bases and J by 7 bases, with 19 bases between the two germline ends. CDR1 and CDR2 from the germline V gene are SEHNR and FQNEAQ (reference sequence). Written as DNA, the CDR3 is TGTGCCAGCAGCTATTATGGGGGCGCCGTCACTGAAAAACTGTTTTTT. Its protein is CASSYYGGAVTEKLFF.

Ten or more counts support this clonotype. The chain employs TRBV7-2 and TRBJ1-5; no reliable D call. From germline, CDR1 is SGHTA and CDR2 FQGNSA. V shed 1 base and J shed 3 bases, with 10 bases lying between them. The CDR3 sequence is 15 residues long. CDR3 in amino acids: CASSLGSPVNQPQHF. CDR3 coding DNA: TGTGCCAGCAGCTTAGGTTCACCAGTCAATCAGCCCCAGCATTTT.

J is TRBJ2-7 and V is TRBV2; D not resolved. The germline V gene encodes CDR1 SNHLY and CDR2 FYNNEI. The ends were cut back, 9 bases at V and 6 bases at J, with 15 bases in the middle. This CDR3 is 12 amino acids long. CDR3 DNA sequence: TGTGCCAGTAGTATTTGGGGATGCGAGCAGTACTTC. Its protein product is CASSIWGCEQYF. The whole variable domain, remainder taken from reference TRBV2 and TRBJ2-7, is EPEVTQTPSHQVTQMGQEVILRCVPISNHLYFYWYRQILGQKVEFLVSFYNNEISEKSEIFDDQFSVERPDGSNFTLKIRSTKLEDSAMYFCASSIWGCEQYFGPGTRLTVT.

The rearrangement joins TRBV7-3 to TRBJ1-1; D might be TRBD1 (6 bases). This CDR3 has 17 residues. With 1 base removed from V and 0 bases from J, the gap between germline ends came to 15 bases. The germline V gene has CDR1 SGHTA and CDR2 FQGTGA. CDR3 loop: CASSLIGRQEMNTEAFF. In DNA form, the CDR3 reads TGTGCCAGCAGCTTAATTGGGCGACAGGAGATGAACACTGAAGCTTTCTTT. The variable domain in full, completed from reference TRBV7-3 and TRBJ1-1, reads GAGVSQTPSNKVTEKGKYVELRCDPISGHTALYWYRQSLGQGPEFLIYFQGTGAADDSGLPNDRFFAVRPEGSVSTLKIQRTERGDSAVYLCASSLIGRQEMNTEAFFGQGTRLTVV.

There are many counts of this clonotype. V and J are TRBV20-1 and TRBJ2-5; TRBD1 aligns across 11 bases. Germline CDR1 reads DFQATT; CDR2 reads SNEGSKA (reference sequence). V dropped 5 bases and J dropped 5; count of bases not matched to a gene: 10. The CDR3 covers 15 residues. Written as DNA, the CDR3 is TGCAGTGCTGACGCCGGGACAGGGGGAAGGGAGACCCAGTACTTC. It yields the protein CSADAGTGGRETQYF.

This chain connects TRBV20-1 to TRBJ1-1; possibly TRBD1 for D (6 bases). Germline V CDR1 and CDR2: DFQATT, SNEGSKA (reference sequence). The CDR3 length is 17 residues. The V gene lost 5 bases and the J gene lost 1 base, with 23 bases spanning the gap. The chain's CDR3 is CSAPRDISMRWNTEAFF. CDR3 in DNA: TGCAGTGCTCCTCGGGACATATCAATGAGGTGGAACACTGAAGCTTTCTTT.

This clonotype was counted ten times or more. The gene calls are TRBV9 and TRBJ2-2, with D perhaps matching TRBD2 (5 bases). V lost 1 base to trimming and J lost 10 bases, with 8 bases between them. This CDR3 region has 12 residues. Germline values: CDR1 SGDLS, CDR2 YYNGEE. The CDR3 reads CASSVSGSELFF. CDR3 DNA: TGTGCCAGCAGCGTATCGGGGTCGGAGCTGTTTTTT.

The chain recombines TRBV20-1 with TRBJ2-7, with 16 bases aligning to TRBD2. The CDR3 is 15 amino acids. From germline, CDR1 is DFQATT and CDR2 SNEGSKA (reference sequence). J was trimmed by 4 bases and V by 6 bases; bases with no gene match: 6. The CDR3 DNA sequence: TGCAGTGCCAGACAGGGACTAGCGGGAGGGTACGAGCAGTACTTC. Translation gives CSARQGLAGGYEQYF.